This T cell receptor beta chain was documented in a study of CD8+ T cells in alopecia areata (dated by TCRdb to the late 2010s). General notes on the study: Skin from C3H/HeJ donors with spontaneous alopecia (6-12 months old) was grafted onto female C3H/HeJ recipients aged about 7-11 weeks. In both human patients and the C3H/HeJ mouse model, the study applied high-throughput TCRbeta sequencing to look at T cell clonal expansion in alopecia areata. Human TCRbeta sequencing covered scalp tissue and sorted CD4+ and CD8+ peripheral blood T cells from patchy and totalis/universalis alopecia areata patients and healthy controls. Scalp clonality was compared among normal scalp (n=4), patchy alopecia areata scalp (n=8), and alopecia totalis/universalis scalp (n=8). RNA was obtained with the PAXgene miRNA kit for fixed scalp, the miRNeasy kit for PBMCs, and the RNeasy kit for mouse skin. immunoSEQ multiplex PCR using 35 Vbeta forward primers and 13 Jbeta reverse primers was used to amplify TCRbeta CDR3 regions. Findings and caveats that apply to the study as a whole: Lesional scalp, especially in alopecia totalis/universalis, showed higher clonality and more expanded CD8+ clones than normal scalp, suggesting antigenic drive. Unlike mouse skin, which is dominated by gammadelta T cells, normal human skin has resident alphabeta T cells that are also sequenced, and this complicates analysis of the scalp TCR repertoire. Shared TCR sequences between patients were less evident than in mice, which may be partly attributable to HLA diversity in the patient population.

Concerning this clone: Its antigen target is currently unknown. Note that gene names and germline sequences for this receptor are mouse ones. The read falls 4 residues short of the CDR3 end, and the missing part is taken from the germline J gene.

Pooled mouse cutaneous lymph node cells were stained for CD4, CD8alpha, NKG2D, NKG2ACE and other markers, then sorted on a BD Influx. The library was prepared using the immunoSEQ multiplex PCR assay. To provide template for TCR sequencing, every sample had RNA extracted and reverse transcribed into cDNA. First-strand cDNA was synthesized using SuperScript III with a 2:1 mix of oligo-dT and random hexamers. A synthetic immune receptor repertoire was used to assess amplification bias, and residual bias was removed computationally. Sequencing of the libraries was done on Illumina HiSeq with 60 bp reads that cover the CDR3, reading from J toward V. In the paper's pipeline: Raw reads were preprocessed to remove errors, and CDR3 was defined according to IMGT conventions as the region from the conserved cysteine to phenylalanine. Clonality was computed by normalizing Shannon entropy by log2 of the number of productive unique TCRs and subtracting the result from 1. CD4 or CD8 identity of scalp clones was inferred by cross-referencing scalp TCRbeta sequences with sorted blood CD4 and CD8 repertoires. Sourced from immuneACCESS, this table was stored by TCRdb with only in-frame sequences that have V and J called. A share of the clones is absent; for the studies checked, an unresolved V gene accounts for under half, and the remainder has no known explanation. Clonal size and the V and J genes are those of that table, whereas D and trimming came from the DNA. The table gives approximately 280,000 clones for this sample, with none occurring only once. The top ten constitute more than 0.95% of the sample.

Looking up the germline V gene yields CDR1 NSHNY and CDR2 SYGAGN. V drops 5 bases and J drops 3 bases, leaving 12 bases in between. From its cysteine to its phenylalanine, the CDR3 spans 13 amino acids. Shown are 27 bases from within the CDR3, in frame from base 1. The sequenced sample consisted of CD4+ T cells sorted from a lymph node. The rearrangement joined TRBV13-1 to TRBJ2-7; a tentative D match to TRBD2 spans 6 bases. This sequence originates from a C3H/HeJ mouse with alopecia areata. The MHC haplotype that this mouse strain carries is H2-k. Partial CDR3 DNA: TGTGCCAGCAGGGCTCTACTGGGCTAT. Its translation is CASRALLGY. The entire CDR3 is CASRALLGYEQYF.